This T cell receptor (beta chain) came from a study of blood T cells in healthy people across ages. General study results and limits: The study found more naive CD4+ cells and higher diversity in long-lived than aged donors.

The germline gives CDR1 LGHNA, CDR2 YSLEER. The CDR3 sequence is 16 residues long. V was cut by 1 base and J by 7 bases, with 20 bases left in between. Next came a second PCR, run for about 7 to 12 cycles, which used a sample-barcoded 5' primer along with a J-beta primer mix. TCRdb fed the 5' RACE reads into MiXCR, producing one record per CDR3 protein. The table shows hundreds of thousands of distinct CDR3 sequences, with around 34% occurring only once. Regarding this clonotype: The antigen is undetermined.

The specimen sequenced was blood. The source is a man aged 18 to 29 in good health. The chain couples TRBV4-3 to TRBJ2-7, with D tentatively TRBD2 (7 bases). CDR3 sequence: CASSQATRGGRNEQYF. The DNA of the CDR3 is TGCGCCAGCAGCCAAGCTACGAGGGGGGGTCGCAATGAGCAGTACTTC.